The 28 T cell receptor beta chains below all came from one sample that was sequenced in a study of cytomegalovirus exposure and HLA in healthy donors. Use of 60 Vbeta and 13 Jbeta primers characterized the PCR. Some clones are missing from TCRdb's copy, which holds only in-frame ones; the method was immunoSEQ multiplex PCR. The table shows more than 45,000 clones, with almost 85% occurring only once. Sequenced input: PBMCs. These receptors all come from a man in his fifties or sixties in good health and CMV-seronegative.

The V and J genes are TRBV28 and TRBJ2-6, with TRBD1 identical over 7 bases. Germline V lookup: CDR1 MDHEN, CDR2 SYDVKM. This CDR3 is built from 16 residues. With 0 bases clipped from V and 4 bases from J, the junction kept 3 bases outside the gene matches. The CDR3 DNA reads TGTGCCAGCAGTTTATGGGGACAGTCAGGGGCCAACGTCCTGACTTTC. This codes for CASSLWGQSGANVLTF.

CDR3 protein: CASSLYSDRAGANVLTF. CDR3 nucleotide sequence: TGTGCCAGCAGTCTCTACTCCGACAGGGCTGGGGCCAACGTCCTGACTTTC. The genes are TRBV27 and TRBJ2-6, with TRBD1 matching over 7 bases. Germline CDR1 is MNHEY and CDR2 is SMNVEV (reference sequence). The CDR3 sequence is 17 residues long. The junction had 9 bases not matched to a gene; V was cut back by 5 bases and J by 2 bases.

CDR3 sequence: CASSQDRSLAGVETQYF. As DNA, the CDR3 is TGCGCCAGCAGCCAAGATCGGTCCCTAGCGGGGGTGGAGACCCAGTACTTC. The chain recombines TRBV4-3 with TRBJ2-5, with TRBD2 identical over 10 bases. The V and J ends lost 0 bases and 5 bases, in that order; junction bases with no gene match: 9. The CDR3 covers 17 residues. The V gene's germline CDR1 is LGHNA and CDR2 YSLEER.

V and J are TRBV6-4 and TRBJ1-4; D uncertain. Trimming stripped 6 bases from V and 0 bases from J, with 11 bases between. This CDR3 contains 15 residues. Germline V gives CDR1 MRHNA, CDR2 SNTAGT. The CDR3 region has the DNA TGTGCCAGCAGGAGAACGGGGACAACTAATGAAAAACTGTTTTTT. Translation gives CASRRTGTTNEKLFF.

The rearrangement joins TRBV7-2 to TRBJ2-7, with D unclear. Trimming pared 2 bases from V and 1 base from J, leaving 3 bases between. The CDR3 sequence is 12 residues long. The V gene's germline CDR1 is SGHTA and CDR2 FQGNSA. The CDR3 loop is CASSLSSYEQYF. For the CDR3, the DNA is TGTGCCAGCAGCTTATCGTCCTACGAGCAGTACTTC.

This chain uses TRBV2 with TRBJ2-7; D is ambiguous. Germline V gene sequence: CDR1 SNHLY, CDR2 FYNNEI. V was cut by 4 bases and J by 3 bases, with 7 bases left in between. The CDR3 has 12 residues. The CDR3 region has the DNA TGTGCCAGCAGTGGTGCAGTCTACGAGCAGTACTTC. Protein: CASSGAVYEQYF.

J is TRBJ2-5 and V is TRBV5-1; the match to TRBD2 covers 10 bases. The germline CDR1 and CDR2 sequences are SGHRS and YFSETQ. V was clipped by 2 bases and J by 3 bases; unmatched bases: 10. The CDR3 covers 17 residues. The CDR3: CASSFMGQRGGEETQYF. CDR3 in DNA: TGCGCCAGCAGCTTTATGGGGCAGCGGGGGGGCGAAGAGACCCAGTACTTC.

This clone was seen a single time. The J gene is TRBJ2-5, the V gene TRBV9; weak D call: TRBD2 (5 bases). The V gene's germline CDR1 is SGDLS and CDR2 YYNGEE. The CDR3 loop spans 15 amino acids. Trimming shortened V by 0 bases and J by 2 bases, and 11 bases separated the two germline ends. Here the CDR3 reads CASSVDPDSQETQYF. CDR3 sequence (DNA): TGTGCCAGCAGCGTAGACCCGGACTCTCAAGAGACCCAGTACTTC.

The rearrangement uses TRBV29-1 and TRBJ1-2; 8 bases line up with TRBD1. V was pared by 3 bases and J by 5 bases, with 8 bases of the junction left unmatched. Germline CDR1 reads SQVTM; CDR2 reads ANQGSEA. The CDR3 length is 14 residues. The CDR3 reads CSVDLNRGSYGYTF. DNA for the CDR3: TGCAGCGTTGATCTCAACAGGGGGAGTTATGGCTACACCTTC.

The chain combines TRBV2 with TRBJ1-1, with no clear D. V lost 6 bases to trimming and J lost 1 base, with 9 bases between them. There are 13 residues in the CDR3. The germline V gene encodes CDR1 SNHLY and CDR2 FYNNEI. CDR3 sequence: CASRIEANTEAFF. CDR3 nucleotide sequence: TGTGCCAGCAGGATTGAAGCGAACACTGAAGCTTTCTTT. The full variable domain, with the rest looked up from reference TRBV2 and TRBJ1-1, is EPEVTQTPSHQVTQMGQEVILRCVPISNHLYFYWYRQILGQKVEFLVSFYNNEISEKSEIFDDQFSVERPDGSNFTLKIRSTKLEDSAMYFCASRIEANTEAFFGQGTRLTVV.

The CDR3: CASSRTVSYEQYF. The CDR3 DNA follows: TGTGCCAGCAGTCGGACAGTCTCCTACGAGCAGTACTTC. V gene TRBV6-1 combines with J gene TRBJ2-7, with a weak D call TRBD1 (6 bases). CDR3 size: 13 residues. V was cut by 5 bases and J by 0 bases, with 8 bases left in between. Germline CDR1 MNHNS, CDR2 SASEGT.

This chain joins TRBV27 and TRBJ1-1, with D possibly TRBD1 on 6 matching bases. CDR1 is MNHEY, CDR2 SMNVEV, per germline (reference sequence). Trimming cost V 2 bases and J 4 bases, with 11 bases left between them. The CDR3 is made up of 14 amino acids. CDR3 region: CASSLQGWGTEAFF. In nucleotides, the CDR3 is TGTGCCAGCAGTTTACAGGGGTGGGGCACTGAAGCTTTCTTT.

The genes are TRBV28 and TRBJ2-3; 12 bases fit TRBD1. There are 16 residues in the CDR3. With 2 bases clipped from V and 6 bases from J, the junction kept 6 bases outside the gene matches. Germline assignment: CDR1 MDHEN and CDR2 SYDVKM. In DNA form, the CDR3 reads TGTGCCAGCAGTTTACCGGGACAGGGGGCGCGGGATACGCAGTATTTT. Amino acid sequence: CASSLPGQGARDTQYF.

J is TRBJ2-3 and V is TRBV6-5; D gene unclear. There are 16 residues in the CDR3. V was clipped by 0 bases and J by 0 bases, with 10 bases between them. The germline CDR1 and CDR2 sequences are MNHEY and SVGAGI. The DNA of the CDR3 is TGTGCCAGCAGTTACTCTATATTTTATAGCACAGATACGCAGTATTTT. It yields the protein CASSYSIFYSTDTQYF.

J is TRBJ1-2 and V is TRBV5-1, with 9 bases that match TRBD1. Germline values: CDR1 SGHRS, CDR2 YFSETQ. J gave up 6 bases and V 0 bases, and 3 bases lay outside the gene matches. The CDR3 has 14 amino acids. DNA for the CDR3: TGCGCCAGCAGCTTGGATGGGACAGGGAATGGCTACACCTTC. As protein: CASSLDGTGNGYTF.

CDR3 region: CAISEPSGGARETQYF. CDR3 nucleotides: TGTGCCATCAGTGAGCCTAGCGGGGGGGCTAGAGAGACCCAGTACTTC. This chain links TRBV10-3 with TRBJ2-5; 12 bases agree with TRBD2. The CDR3 loop spans 16 amino acids. CDR1 and CDR2 (germline): ENHRY, SYGVKD. J gave up 4 bases and V 2 bases, and 5 bases lay outside the gene matches.

The rearrangement joins TRBV5-1 to TRBJ2-6; tentatively, D is TRBD1 (6 bases). CDR1 is SGHRS and CDR2 is YFSETQ in the germline V gene. The CDR3 has 17 amino acids. Between the trimmed V and J ends, which lost 3 bases and 4 bases, there was a span of 17 bases. The CDR3 bases are TGCGCCAGCAGCTCGGACAGTTTTGGGTCCGGGGCCAACGTCCTGACTTTC. Its protein is CASSSDSFGSGANVLTF.

V is TRBV18 and J is TRBJ1-4; D uncertain. The CDR3 is made up of 15 amino acids. The germline V gene encodes CDR1 KGHSH and CDR2 LQKENI. V lost 6 bases to trimming and J lost 4 bases, with 15 bases between them. Here the CDR3 reads CASSRRRPDNEKLFF. In DNA, the CDR3 is TGTGCCAGCTCCCGGAGACGGCCTGATAATGAAAAACTGTTTTTT.

This chain links TRBV6-1 with TRBJ1-5; TRBD1 aligns across 8 bases. The CDR3 is 15 amino acids. CDR1 is MNHNS and CDR2 is SASEGT in the germline V gene. After removal of 6 bases from V and 5 bases from J, the junction contained 9 bases not matched to a gene. CDR3 sequence reads: CASRGQGTSHQPQHF. In DNA form, the CDR3 reads TGTGCCAGCAGAGGACAGGGAACCTCCCATCAGCCCCAGCATTTT.

This chain links TRBV27 with TRBJ2-3, with 8 bases aligning to TRBD2. V lost 5 bases to trimming and J lost 9 bases; unmatched junction nucleotides: 4. This CDR3 has 12 residues. Germline-derived CDR1 and CDR2 are MNHEY and SMNVEV (reference sequence). The CDR3 region is CASSRAGDTQYF. DNA of the CDR3: TGTGCCAGCAGTAGAGCGGGGGACACGCAGTATTTT.

This chain joins TRBV30 and TRBJ1-3, with D possibly TRBD1 on 6 matching bases. CDR1 and CDR2 from the germline V gene are GTSNPN and SVGIG (reference sequence). Trimming took off 2 bases at V and 7 bases at J, with 9 bases between the two ends. The CDR3 runs to 12 residues. CDR3: CAWSTGSNTIYF. CDR3 nucleotides: TGTGCCTGGAGTACAGGGAGCAACACCATATATTTT.

This rearrangement joins TRBV7-2 to TRBJ1-1, with TRBD1 matching over 9 bases. Germline V CDR1 and CDR2: SGHTA, FQGNSA. V lost 4 bases, J lost 5 bases, and 17 bases stayed unmatched. The CDR3 consists of 18 residues. CDR3 bases: TGTGCCAGCAGCTCTATTCACCCGGGACAGGGTGCATATACTGAAGCTTTCTTT. Its protein is CASSSIHPGQGAYTEAFF.

CDR3 in DNA: TGTGCCATCAGTGATGGGTCTGGGGCTGACTATGGCTACACCTTC. Amino acid sequence: CAISDGSGADYGYTF. The J gene is TRBJ1-2, the V gene TRBV10-3, with D perhaps TRBD1 (5 bases). This CDR3 region has 15 residues. Trimming left V 3 bases short and J 3 bases short, with 14 bases between. Germline loops: CDR1 ENHRY, CDR2 SYGVKD.

The chain has TRBV7-2 and TRBJ2-5, with TRBD1 identical over 7 bases. V shed 6 bases, J shed 0 bases, and the junction held 10 bases outside the gene matches. The CDR3 covers 16 residues. In germline, CDR1 is SGHTA, CDR2 FQGNSA. This CDR3 is CASRPTGQINQETQYF. The CDR3 coding sequence is TGTGCCAGCAGACCCACGGGACAGATAAACCAAGAGACCCAGTACTTC.

In regard to this clone: Mismatch with germline at one junction end may stem from a read error. The chain couples TRBV7-2 to TRBJ2-7; D is unclear. The CDR3 runs to 12 residues. CDR1 is SGHTA, CDR2 FQGNSA, per germline. In DNA form, the CDR3 reads TGTGCCAGCAGCTTAGCTTCCTTCGAGCAGTACTTC. Its protein product is CASSLASFEQYF.

V gene TRBV7-9 combines with J gene TRBJ1-2; D uncertain. This CDR3 is 16 amino acids long. The V end was cut by 5 bases, the J end by 7 bases, with 23 bases between. CDR1 is SEHNR, CDR2 FQNEAQ, per germline (reference sequence). The CDR3 DNA is TGTGCCAGCAGCCGTCACGACGGGGAGCCCATAGCTGGCTACACCTTC. The encoded protein is CASSRHDGEPIAGYTF.

The chain is built from TRBV5-5 and TRBJ2-5; no definite D call. Trimming cost V 4 bases and J 4 bases, with 5 bases left between them. Germline V gives CDR1 SGHKS, CDR2 YYEKEE (reference sequence). The CDR3 is 11 amino acids. The CDR3 region is CASSTGETQYF. CDR3 in DNA: TGTGCCAGCAGCACGGGAGAGACCCAGTACTTC. Combining the CDR3 with reference TRBV5-5 and TRBJ2-5 gives the whole variable domain DAGVTQSPTHLIKTRGQQVTLRCSPISGHKSVSWYQQVLGQGPQFIFQYYEKEERGRGNFPDRFSARQFPNYSSELNVNALLLGDSALYLCASSTGETQYFGPGTRLLVL.

The chain recombines TRBV6-1 with TRBJ2-3; TRBD2 agrees at 10 bases. There are 14 residues in the CDR3. V gave up 6 bases and J gave up 8 bases; unmatched junction bases: 8. Per the germline V gene, CDR1 is MNHNS and CDR2 is SASEGT. CDR3 DNA: TGTGCCAGCAGCCCGAGCGGGGGGGCTGCTACGCAGTATTTT. This encodes CASSPSGGAATQYF.